This T cell receptor beta chain was observed in a study of blood T cell repertoires in COVID-19. Using immunoSEQ multiplex PCR, the repertoire was profiled, and TCRdb retains in-frame clones only, with some absent. The data hold approximately 78,000 clones, with around 90% observed a single time. Per the germline V gene, CDR1 is SGHRS and CDR2 is YFSETQ. Trimming removed 0 bases from V and 7 bases from J, with 8 bases in between. The CDR3 contains 14 residues. The sequenced sample consisted of peripheral blood. The source is a man aged 50 to 59 with acute or convalescent COVID-19. This sequence joins TRBV5-1 and TRBJ1-6; possibly TRBD1 for D (6 bases). The CDR3 DNA reads TGCGCCAGCAGCTTGGGCGGACAGAATTCACCCCTCCACTTT. Residues: CASSLGGQNSPLHF.